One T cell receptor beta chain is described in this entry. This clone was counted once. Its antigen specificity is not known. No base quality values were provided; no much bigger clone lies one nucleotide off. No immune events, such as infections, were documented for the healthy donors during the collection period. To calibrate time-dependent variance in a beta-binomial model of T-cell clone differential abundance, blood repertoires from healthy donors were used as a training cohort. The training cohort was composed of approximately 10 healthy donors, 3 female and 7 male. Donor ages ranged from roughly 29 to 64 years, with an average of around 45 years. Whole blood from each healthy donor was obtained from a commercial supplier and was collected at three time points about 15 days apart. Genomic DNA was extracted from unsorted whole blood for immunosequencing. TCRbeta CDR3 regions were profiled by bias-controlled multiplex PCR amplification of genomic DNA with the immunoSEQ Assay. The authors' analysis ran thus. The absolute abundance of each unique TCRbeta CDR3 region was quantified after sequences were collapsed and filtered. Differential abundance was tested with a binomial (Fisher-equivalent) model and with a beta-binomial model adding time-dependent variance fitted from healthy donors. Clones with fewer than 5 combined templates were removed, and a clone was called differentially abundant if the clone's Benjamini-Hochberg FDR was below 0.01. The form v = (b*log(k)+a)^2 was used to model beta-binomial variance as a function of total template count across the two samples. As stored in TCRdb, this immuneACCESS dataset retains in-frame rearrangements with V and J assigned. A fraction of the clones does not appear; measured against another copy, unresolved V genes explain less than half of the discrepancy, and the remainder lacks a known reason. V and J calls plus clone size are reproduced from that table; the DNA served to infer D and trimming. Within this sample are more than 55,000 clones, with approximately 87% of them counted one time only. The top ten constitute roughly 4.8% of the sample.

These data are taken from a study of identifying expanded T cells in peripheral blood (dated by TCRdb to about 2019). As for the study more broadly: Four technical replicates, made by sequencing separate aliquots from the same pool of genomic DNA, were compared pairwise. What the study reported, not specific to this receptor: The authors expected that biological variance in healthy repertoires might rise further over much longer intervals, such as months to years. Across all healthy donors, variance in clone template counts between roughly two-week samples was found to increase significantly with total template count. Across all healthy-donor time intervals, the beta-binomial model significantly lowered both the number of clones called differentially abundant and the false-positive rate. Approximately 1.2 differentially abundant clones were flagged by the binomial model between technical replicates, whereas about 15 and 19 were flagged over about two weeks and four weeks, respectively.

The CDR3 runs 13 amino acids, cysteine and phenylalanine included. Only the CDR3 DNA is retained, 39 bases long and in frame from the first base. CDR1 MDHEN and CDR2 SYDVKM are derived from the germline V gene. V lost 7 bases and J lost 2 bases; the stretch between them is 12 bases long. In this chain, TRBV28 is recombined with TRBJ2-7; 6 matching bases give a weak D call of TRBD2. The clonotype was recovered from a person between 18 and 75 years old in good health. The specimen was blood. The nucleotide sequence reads TGTGCCAGCATCGGAGGGCCGACCTACGAGCAGTACTTC. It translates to CASIGGPTYEQYF.